Listed below are T cell receptor beta chains from one sample, sequenced in a study of beta chain features in type 1 diabetes. The assay was immunoSEQ multiplex PCR, and TCRdb's table has in-frame clones only and misses some. Of over 700,000 clones listed, about a sixth are singletons. Sequenced input: naive CD4+ T cells from blood. All receptors derive from a woman between 18 and 29 years old in good health. Both conserved end residues are part of each CDR3. Fields, in order: CDR3 length, clone size, D gene, V gene, J gene, CDR3 protein, CDR3 DNA. A D gene is named only where the DNA matches it firmly. A row's size may be missing; if present it is once, few, many or a size class.

18	NA	TRBD1	TRBV6-1	TRBJ2-6	CASSGRDRGSSGANVLTF	TGTGCCAGCAGTGGCCGGGACAGGGGCTCCTCTGGGGCCAACGTCCTGACTTTC
14	NA	NA	TRBV18	TRBJ2-2	CASSPGTNTGELFF	TGTGCCAGCTCACCTGGGACGAACACCGGGGAGCTGTTTTTT
9	NA	NA	TRBV27	TRBJ2-7	CASTHEQYF	TGTGCCAGCACCCACGAGCAGTACTTC
15	few	TRBD2	TRBV6-5	TRBJ2-2	CASTAPASGWGELFF	TGTGCCAGCACCGCACCGGCTAGCGGGTGGGGGGAGCTGTTTTTT
14	NA	NA	TRBV9	TRBJ2-7	CASSVGLGRYEQYF	TGTGCCAGCAGCGTAGGTTTGGGGAGGTACGAGCAGTACTTC
16	NA	NA	TRBV29-1	TRBJ1-4	CRSRDRLPHFNEKLFF	TGCAGATCAAGGGATAGGCTCCCTCACTTTAATGAAAAACTGTTTTTT
16	few	NA	TRBV4-2	TRBJ1-3	CASSQDTVYSGNTIYF	TGTGCCAGCAGCCAAGATACGGTCTACTCTGGAAACACCATATATTTT
17	few	NA	TRBV4-3	TRBJ2-3	CASSQDVRSSSTDTQYF	TGCGCCAGCAGCCAAGACGTACGGAGTTCTAGCACAGATACGCAGTATTTT
14	NA	TRBD1	TRBV5-1	TRBJ2-1	CASRTGETYNEQFF	TGCGCCAGCAGGACAGGGGAGACCTACAATGAGCAGTTCTTC
15	NA	NA	TRBV6-6	TRBJ1-5	CASSPQGGARGPQHF	TGTGCCAGCAGTCCCCAGGGAGGGGCGAGGGGGCCCCAGCATTTT